This T cell receptor beta chain was recorded in a study of long-term antiretroviral therapy in people with HIV. As concerns this clone: As yet, its antigen is unknown.

The libraries were made with immunoSEQ v3.0 at survey level. Produced via immunoSEQ multiplex PCR; TCRdb's table is partial and in-frame only. The data contain 20,000 to 30,000 clones, around 84% of them singletons. General observations from the study: Collection spanned 2004 to 2017; ART regimens may be less effective than current ones.

People in the study who had HIV all got their treatment in the United States. The V gene's germline CDR1 is KGHSH and CDR2 LQKENI. Trimming stripped 2 bases from V and 2 bases from J, with 10 bases between. The CDR3 is 14 residues long. The chain couples TRBV18 to TRBJ2-7; D uncertain. Sample: unsorted PBMCs, taken 3 years after starting antiretroviral therapy. This sequence was found in a man aged 50-60 years with HIV. The CDR3, as DNA: TGTGCCAGCTCACCAGGCAATACAGCCTACGAGCAGTACTTC. It is translated as CASSPGNTAYEQYF.